These T cell receptor beta chains were read from a single sample in a study of post-analysis software for immune sequencing data. TCRdb itself ran the PCR reads through MiXCR, one entry per CDR3 protein. The sample lists roughly 800,000 distinct CDR3 sequences; roughly half were seen once. The specimen sequenced was blood. These receptors all come from a girl between 10 and 17 years old with multiple sclerosis. Each CDR3 is given with its conserved first and last residue. D genes are given only for firm matches. Expanded clones are given a class, and other clones once, few, many or no size at all.

TRBV7-9	.	TRBJ2-2	.	TGTGCCAGCAGCTTATCCCTTAGGGGGGCCGGGGAGCTGTTTTTT	CASSLSLRGAGELFF
TRBV29-1	few	TRBJ1-2	.	TGCAGCGTTGAAGGGATGAGTTCCTATGGCTACACCTTC	CSVEGMSSYGYTF
TRBV20-1	.	TRBJ1-1	.	TGCAGTGCTAGTTCAGGGTCGGTTGATGAAGCTTTCTTT	CSASSGSVDEAFF
TRBV29-1	.	TRBJ2-7	TRBD1	TGCAGCGTTGGACGGGACAGGGGCAGGTCGGAGCAGTACTTC	CSVGRDRGRSEQYF
TRBV6-1	.	TRBJ2-1	TRBD2	TGTGCCAGCAGTAATTTTTGGTCCCAACTAAGCGGGAGTAATGAGCAGTTCTTC	CASSNFWSQLSGSNEQFF
TRBV10-3	.	TRBJ2-7	TRBD2	TGTGCCATCAGTCGGGGGGTCGGCTCCTACGAGCAGTACTTC	CAISRGVGSYEQYF
TRBV5-1	few	TRBJ2-7	.	TGCGCCAGCAGCTTGCGAGGGACCCTCTACGAGCAGTACTTC	CASSLRGTLYEQYF
TRBV6-5	.	TRBJ2-1	.	TGTGCCAGCAGTTCGACACAGGTCCCCTACAATGAGCAGTTCTTC	CASSSTQVPYNEQFF
TRBV10-3	.	TRBJ2-7	TRBD1	TGTGCCATCAGTGAGGGACAGGGCGTTCCGCAGTACTTC	CAISEGQGVPQYF
TRBV7-6	.	TRBJ2-7	TRBD2	TGTGCCAGCGCGGGACTAGCCAGCTACGAGCAGTACTTC	CASAGLASYEQYF
TRBV6-1	.	TRBJ2-6	TRBD2	TGTGCCAGCACCTCACCCGGACTAGCGGGAGGCTCTGGGGCCAACGTCCTGACTTTC	CASTSPGLAGGSGANVLTF
TRBV20-1	many	TRBJ2-5	TRBD2	TGCAGTGCTAGGGGGCTAGCGGGCACCATGGGGCAACAAGAGACCCAGTACTTC	CSARGLAGTMGQQETQYF
TRBV30	few	TRBJ2-1	.	TGTGCCTGCCTGGTGCCCTCGGATGAGCAGTTCTTC	CACLVPSDEQFF
TRBV12-3/TRBV12-4	few	TRBJ2-7	TRBD1	TGTGCCAGCACATACCGGACAGGGGGGATGGTCGAGCAGTACTTC	CASTYRTGGMVEQYF
TRBV12-3/TRBV12-4	.	TRBJ2-5	.	TGTGCCAGCAGCTCTACGGGAGCCCCCCAAGAGACCCAGTACTTC	CASSSTGAPQETQYF
TRBV29-1	few	TRBJ2-1	TRBD2	TGCAGCGTTGAAGGGGGTCTAGCGGGACATGGGGAGCAGTTCTTC	CSVEGGLAGHGEQFF
TRBV7-2	.	TRBJ2-1	.	TGTGCCAGCAGCGGGGTGGGTGAGCAGTTCTTC	CASSGVGEQFF
TRBV6-1	.	TRBJ2-7	TRBD2	TGTGCCAGCAGGGGACTAGCGGGGCTCTACGAGCAGTACTTC	CASRGLAGLYEQYF
TRBV5-6	once	TRBJ2-5	TRBD1	TGTGCCAGCGGCGGCGGACAGGGGGGAGACGTCGAGACCCAGTACTTC	CASGGGQGGDVETQYF
TRBV20-1	.	TRBJ2-1	.	TGCAGTGCTAGACCTTTGATGAACATAGCCAATGAGCAGTTCTTC	CSARPLMNIANEQFF
TRBV20-1	few	TRBJ2-1	TRBD2	TGCAGTGCTAGCTCCGTAGCGGGGGGGTACAATGAGCAGTTCTTC	CSASSVAGGYNEQFF
TRBV10-1	.	TRBJ2-1	.	TGCGCCAGCAGTGATCTAGCGTCAAGCAATGAGCAGTTCTTC	CASSDLASSNEQFF
TRBV4-1	.	TRBJ2-7	.	TGCGCCAGCAGCCAGCCTGGCGCAGGGGAATACAATGAGCAGTACTTC	CASSQPGAGEYNEQYF
TRBV29-1	few	TRBJ2-3	TRBD2	TGCAGCGTTGAACTAGGACTAGCTATAGATACGCAGTATTTT	CSVELGLAIDTQYF
TRBV9	few	TRBJ1-2	TRBD1	TGTGCCAGCAGCGTAGAGGACAGGCGATATGGCTACACCTTC	CASSVEDRRYGYTF
TRBV29-1	.	TRBJ1-2	.	TGCAGCGCCGCATCGGTAGTTAACTATGGCTACACCTTC	CSAASVVNYGYTF
TRBV5-1	.	TRBJ1-1	.	TGCGCCAGCAGCTTGGCCGTTTCCCAGAACACTGAAGCTTTCTTT	CASSLAVSQNTEAFF